These 23 T cell receptor beta chains came from one sample sequenced in a study of blood T cell repertoires in COVID-19. This table comes from immunoSEQ multiplex PCR, and its TCRdb copy is limited to in-frame clones, with some not included. The sample contains approximately 170,000 clones, 83% of which appear only once. Sequencing input: peripheral blood. The receptors were sampled from a woman aged 70-85 years who had recovered from COVID-19.

This sequence joins TRBV5-1 and TRBJ1-4, with 7 positions matching TRBD1. This CDR3 is 15 amino acids long. In germline, CDR1 is SGHRS, CDR2 YFSETQ. With V trimmed by 2 bases and J by 7 bases, 8 bases remained unmatched. DNA of the CDR3: TGCGCCAGCAGCTTCGGACAGGAGGTCGGTGAAAAACTGTTTTTT. This codes for CASSFGQEVGEKLFF.

Concerning this clone itself: This same CDR3 is encoded by further DNA sequences in the sample. This chain links TRBV5-1 with TRBJ2-5; no clear D gene. Between the trimmed V and J ends, which lost 4 bases and 1 base, there was a span of 2 bases. The CDR3 length is 11 residues. Per germline, CDR1 SGHRS and CDR2 YFSETQ. CDR3 nucleotides: TGCGCCAGCAGCCTCCAAGAGACCCAGTACTTC. Protein product: CASSLQETQYF.

This clone was counted a single time. This chain joins TRBV2 and TRBJ2-1; D gene uncertain. Germline CDR1 reads SNHLY; CDR2 reads FYNNEI. This CDR3 is 10 amino acids long. V lost 8 bases to trimming and J lost 9 bases, with 8 bases between them. The CDR3 loop reads CASSGGEQFF. CDR3 DNA sequence: TGTGCCAGCTCCGGTGGTGAGCAGTTCTTC. Together with reference TRBV2 and TRBJ2-1, the CDR3 gives the full variable domain: EPEVTQTPSHQVTQMGQEVILRCVPISNHLYFYWYRQILGQKVEFLVSFYNNEISEKSEIFDDQFSVERPDGSNFTLKIRSTKLEDSAMYFCASSGGEQFFGPGTRLTVL.

J is TRBJ2-1 and V is TRBV3-1 (or the pseudogene TRBV3-2), with D possibly being TRBD2 (5 bases). This CDR3 has 12 amino acids. Trimming pared 5 bases from V and 11 bases from J, leaving 13 bases between. Per germline, CDR1 LGHDT and CDR2 YNNKEL (reference sequence). CDR3 in DNA: TGTGCCAGCAGCAACCTCCGGACTCAGCAGTTCTTC. Translation: CASSNLRTQQFF.

The V call is TRBV27, the J call TRBJ2-7; D is possibly TRBD1 (6 bases). The CDR3 is 17 residues long. V shed 4 bases and J shed 2 bases, with 21 bases lying between them. CDR1 MNHEY and CDR2 SMNVEV come from the germline V gene (reference sequence). The CDR3 DNA follows: TGTGCCAGCAGTTCCACTCACAGGGCCCTAGGGCCCTACGAGCAGTACTTC. This gives the protein CASSSTHRALGPYEQYF.

This chain joins TRBV7-9 and TRBJ2-3; D may be TRBD2 (6 bases). The CDR3 length is 13 residues. CDR1 and CDR2 (germline): SEHNR, FQNEAQ (reference sequence). Trimming shortened V by 5 bases and J by 3 bases, and 9 bases separated the two germline ends. In nucleotides, the CDR3 is TGTGCCAGCAGCGCTGGGGGGACAGATACGCAGTATTTT. Protein: CASSAGGTDTQYF.

The chain combines TRBV5-1 with TRBJ1-2, with D perhaps matching TRBD1 (6 bases). Trimming left V 3 bases short and J 8 bases short, with 14 bases between. Germline CDR1 is SGHRS and CDR2 is YFSETQ. There are 13 residues in the CDR3. CDR3 bases: TGCGCCAGCAGCTGGGACGGCCAGGGGGGCTACACCTTC. It codes for CASSWDGQGGYTF.

The CDR3 bases are TGTGCCTGTCCCCTTGGAGCGAACTCTGGGGCCAACGTCCTGACTTTC. It yields the protein CACPLGANSGANVLTF. This rearrangement joins TRBV30 to TRBJ2-6, with D unclear. V shed 6 bases and J shed 0 bases, with 15 bases lying between them. Germline assignment: CDR1 GTSNPN and CDR2 SVGIG (reference sequence). The CDR3 consists of 16 residues. Variable domain in full (rest from reference TRBV30 and TRBJ2-6): SQTIHQWPATLVQPVGSPLSLECTVEGTSNPNLYWYRQAAGRGLQLLFYSVGIGQISSEVPQNLSASRPQDRQFILSSKKLLLSDSGFYLCACPLGANSGANVLTFGAGSRLTVL.

The V and J genes are TRBV6-5 and TRBJ1-3; D is unresolved. CDR3 length: 15 amino acids. From germline, CDR1 is MNHEY and CDR2 SVGAGI. V lost 7 bases to trimming and J lost 3 bases, with 16 bases between them. CDR3 sequence reads: CASTLAAAGGNTIYF. The DNA for the CDR3 is TGTGCCAGCACTTTAGCGGCAGCTGGTGGAAACACCATATATTTT.

This chain joins TRBV27 and TRBJ1-6; tentative D call: TRBD1 (5 bases). Germline loops: CDR1 MNHEY, CDR2 SMNVEV (reference sequence). CDR3 length equals 15 residues. The ends were cut back, 6 bases at V and 7 bases at J, with 16 bases in the middle. The CDR3 coding sequence is TGTGCCAGCAGCCGTCAGGGCAGTCGCAATTCACCCCTCCACTTT. This encodes CASSRQGSRNSPLHF.

This clone occurred once. The V and J genes are TRBV2 and TRBJ2-5; D uncertain. This CDR3 has 13 residues. V was shortened by 5 bases and J by 4 bases, with 11 bases between the two germline ends. CDR1 is SNHLY, CDR2 FYNNEI, per germline. The CDR3 bases are TGTGCCAGCAGTCCCCCTAGTCGAGAGACCCAGTACTTC. It encodes CASSPPSRETQYF.

This rearrangement joins TRBV9 to TRBJ1-1; 9 bases agree with TRBD1. This CDR3 has 13 residues. V trimming: 4 bases; J trimming: 13 bases; junction bases outside the gene matches: 11. Germline CDR1 and CDR2: SGDLS and YYNGEE. CDR3 DNA: TGTGCCAGCAGCCCCACGCGACAGGGGGATCTTTTCTTT. Translation gives CASSPTRQGDLFF.

This chain uses TRBV7-2 with TRBJ2-2, with a weak D call TRBD2 (5 bases). Trimming removed 2 bases from V and 1 base from J, with 8 bases in between. This CDR3 has 15 residues. Germline V CDR1 and CDR2: SGHTA, FQGNSA. The CDR3 loop is CASSLPDWNTGELFF. CDR3 in DNA: TGTGCCAGCAGCTTACCGGACTGGAACACCGGGGAGCTGTTTTTT.

Only one count was recorded for this clone. The chain employs TRBV29-1 and TRBJ1-3; 7 bases agree with TRBD1. V lost 2 bases and J lost 2; bases outside the gene matches: 3. Germline-derived CDR1 and CDR2 are SQVTM and ANQGSEA. This CDR3 spans 14 amino acids. The CDR3 bases are TGCAGCGTTGAAACAGGGGTCGCTGGAAACACCATATATTTT. It specifies CSVETGVAGNTIYF.

The chain links TRBV6-2 or TRBV6-3 to TRBJ2-7, with D possibly being TRBD2 (5 bases). Germline V gene data show CDR1 as MNHEY and CDR2 as SVGEGT. Trimming stripped 0 bases from V and 8 bases from J, with 17 bases between. The length of the CDR3 is 15 residues. For the CDR3, the DNA is TGTGCCAGCAGTTACTCGTCGTCGGGGAGCGGCAAGCAGTACTTC. Its translation: CASSYSSSGSGKQYF.

The rearrangement uses TRBV12-2 and TRBJ1-6; TRBD1 is the table's D call and was not checked against the DNA. TRBV12-2 is a listed pseudogene. CDR3 size: 13 residues. This chain's CDR3 is CASPQGHSSPLHF. The CDR3 coding sequence is TGTGCAAGTCCCCAGGGACATTCTTCACCCCTCCACTTT.

This clone has just a few counts. The V call is TRBV16, the J call TRBJ2-7; D is undetermined. This CDR3 region has 13 residues. The germline V gene has CDR1 KGHSY and CDR2 FQNENV. The ends were cut back, 4 bases at V and 5 bases at J, with 12 bases in the middle. The CDR3 loop reads CASSLRRQDEQYF. The CDR3 DNA reads TGTGCCAGCAGCCTGCGTCGCCAGGACGAGCAGTACTTC.

The chain carries TRBV18 and TRBJ1-1; no definite D call. CDR1 is KGHSH and CDR2 is LQKENI in the germline V gene. Between the trimmed V and J ends, which lost 3 bases and 2 bases, there was a span of 7 bases. This CDR3 has 13 amino acids. CDR3 amino acids: CASSPTRNTEAFF. In DNA, the CDR3 is TGTGCCAGCTCACCCACAAGAAACACTGAAGCTTTCTTT.

The chain links TRBV23-1 to TRBJ2-7; 7 bases agree with TRBD2. TRBV23-1 belongs to the ORF category, with a function that is uncertain. The CDR3 is made up of 12 amino acids. The junction had 4 bases not matched to a gene; V was cut back by 11 bases and J by 0 bases. CDR3 nucleotide sequence: TGCGCCGGGGGGGACGGCTCCTACGAGCAGTACTTC. It encodes CAGGDGSYEQYF.

The chain is built from TRBV5-3 and TRBJ1-4, with TRBD1 matching 8 bases. TRBV5-3 is reported as an ORF; its role is uncertain. The ends lost 4 bases at V and 6 bases at J; junction bases unmatched: 5. This CDR3 comprises 14 residues. The CDR3 region is CARSKDRVDEKLFF. The CDR3 DNA sequence: TGTGCCAGAAGCAAGGACAGGGTAGATGAAAAACTGTTTTTT.

This clone has only a few counts. The V gene is TRBV7-9, the J gene TRBJ1-2; 7 bases are shared with TRBD1. CDR1 is SEHNR, CDR2 FQNEAQ, per germline (reference sequence). This CDR3 comprises 17 residues. Unmatched junction bases numbered 9, after V lost 1 base and J lost 1 base. The CDR3: CASSLGGTVDHNYGYTF. DNA of the CDR3: TGTGCCAGCAGCTTAGGGGGGACAGTAGACCATAACTATGGCTACACCTTC.

Written as DNA, the CDR3 is TGTGCCAGCAGGCCGGGACTCTACAATGAGCAGTTCTTC. Protein: CASRPGLYNEQFF. This chain uses TRBV6-5 with TRBJ2-1, with a possible D match to TRBD2 (6 bases). The V gene lost 6 bases and the J gene lost 3 bases, with 9 bases spanning the gap. CDR1 MNHEY and CDR2 SVGAGI come from the germline V gene. The CDR3 is made up of 13 amino acids.

The chain has TRBV18 and TRBJ2-2, with 8 bases fitting TRBD2. The CDR3 runs 16 residues. CDR1 is KGHSH and CDR2 is LQKENI in the germline V gene. J lost 5 bases, V lost 2 bases, and 7 bases had no gene match. CDR3 sequence (DNA): TGTGCCAGCTCACCAGCCGCGGGAGGTGGAACCGGGGAGCTGTTTTTT. It encodes CASSPAAGGGTGELFF.